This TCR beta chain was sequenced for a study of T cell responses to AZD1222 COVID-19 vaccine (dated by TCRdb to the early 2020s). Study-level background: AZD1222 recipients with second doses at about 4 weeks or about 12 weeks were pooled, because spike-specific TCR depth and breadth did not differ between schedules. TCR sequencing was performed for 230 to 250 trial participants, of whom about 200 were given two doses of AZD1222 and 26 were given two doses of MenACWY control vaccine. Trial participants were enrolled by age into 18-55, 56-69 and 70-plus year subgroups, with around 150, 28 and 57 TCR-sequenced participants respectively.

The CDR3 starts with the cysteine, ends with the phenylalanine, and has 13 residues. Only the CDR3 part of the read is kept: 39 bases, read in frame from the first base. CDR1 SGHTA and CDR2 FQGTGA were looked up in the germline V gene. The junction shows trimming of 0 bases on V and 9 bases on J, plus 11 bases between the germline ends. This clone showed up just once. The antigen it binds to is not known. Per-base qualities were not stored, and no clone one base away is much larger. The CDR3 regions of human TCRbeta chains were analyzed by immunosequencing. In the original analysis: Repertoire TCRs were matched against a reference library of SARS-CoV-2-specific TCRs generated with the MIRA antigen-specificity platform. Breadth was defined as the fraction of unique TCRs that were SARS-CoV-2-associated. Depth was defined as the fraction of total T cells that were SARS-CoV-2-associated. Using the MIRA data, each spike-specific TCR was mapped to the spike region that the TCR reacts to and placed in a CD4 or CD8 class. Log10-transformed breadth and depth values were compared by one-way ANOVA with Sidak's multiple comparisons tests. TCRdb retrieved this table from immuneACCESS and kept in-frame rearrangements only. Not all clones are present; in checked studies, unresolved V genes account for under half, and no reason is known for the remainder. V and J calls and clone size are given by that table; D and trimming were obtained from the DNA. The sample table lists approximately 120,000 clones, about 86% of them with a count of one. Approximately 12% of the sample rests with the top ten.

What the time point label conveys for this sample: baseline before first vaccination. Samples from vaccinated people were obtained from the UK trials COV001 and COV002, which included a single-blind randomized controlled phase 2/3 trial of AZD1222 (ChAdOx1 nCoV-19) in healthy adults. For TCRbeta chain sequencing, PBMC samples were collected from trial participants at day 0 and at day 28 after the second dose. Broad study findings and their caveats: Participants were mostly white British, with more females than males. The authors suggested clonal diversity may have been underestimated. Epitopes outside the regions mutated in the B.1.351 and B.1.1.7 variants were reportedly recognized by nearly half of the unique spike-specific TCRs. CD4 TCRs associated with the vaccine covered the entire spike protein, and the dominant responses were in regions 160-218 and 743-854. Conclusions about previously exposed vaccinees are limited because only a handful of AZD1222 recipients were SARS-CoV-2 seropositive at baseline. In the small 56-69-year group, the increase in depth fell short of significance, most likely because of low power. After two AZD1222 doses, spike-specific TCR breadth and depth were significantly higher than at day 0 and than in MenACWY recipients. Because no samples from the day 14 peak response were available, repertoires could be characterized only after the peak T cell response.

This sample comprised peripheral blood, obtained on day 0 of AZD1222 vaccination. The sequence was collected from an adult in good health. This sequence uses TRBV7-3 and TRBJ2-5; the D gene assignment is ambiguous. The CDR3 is CASSLTAYSAQYF. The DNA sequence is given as TGTGCCAGCAGCTTAACGGCTTATTCGGCCCAGTACTTC. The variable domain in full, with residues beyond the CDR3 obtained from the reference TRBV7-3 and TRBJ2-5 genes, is GAGVSQTPSNKVTEKGKYVELRCDPISGHTALYWYRQSLGQGPEFLIYFQGTGAADDSGLPNDRFFAVRPEGSVSTLKIQRTERGDSAVYLCASSLTAYSAQYFGPGTRLLVL.